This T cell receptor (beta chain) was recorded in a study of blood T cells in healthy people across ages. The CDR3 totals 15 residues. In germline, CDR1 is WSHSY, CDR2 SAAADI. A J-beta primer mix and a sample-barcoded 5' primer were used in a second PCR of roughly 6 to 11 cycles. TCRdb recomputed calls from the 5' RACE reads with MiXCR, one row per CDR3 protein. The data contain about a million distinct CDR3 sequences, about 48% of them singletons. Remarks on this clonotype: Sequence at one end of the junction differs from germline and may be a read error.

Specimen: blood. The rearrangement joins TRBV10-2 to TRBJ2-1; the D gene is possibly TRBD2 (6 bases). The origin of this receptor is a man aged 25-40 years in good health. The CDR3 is CAGSESGVGNNEQFF. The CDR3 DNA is TGCGCCGGCAGTGAATCGGGGGTGGGGAACAATGAGCAGTTCTTC.